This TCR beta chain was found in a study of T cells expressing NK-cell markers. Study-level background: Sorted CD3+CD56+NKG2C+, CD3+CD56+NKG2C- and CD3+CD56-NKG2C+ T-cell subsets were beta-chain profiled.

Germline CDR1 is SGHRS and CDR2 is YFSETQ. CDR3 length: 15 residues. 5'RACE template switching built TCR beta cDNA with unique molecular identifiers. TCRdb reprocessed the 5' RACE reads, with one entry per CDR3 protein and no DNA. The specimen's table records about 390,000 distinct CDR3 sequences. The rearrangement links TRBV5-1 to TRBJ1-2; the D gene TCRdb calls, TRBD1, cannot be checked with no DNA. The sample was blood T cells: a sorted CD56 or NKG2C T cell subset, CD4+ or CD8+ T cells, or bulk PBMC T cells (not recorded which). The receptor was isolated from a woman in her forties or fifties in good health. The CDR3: CASSLEAGVGYGYTF.